A single sample gave rise to the 8 T cell receptor beta chains below, sequenced in a study of T cells in Graves' hyperthyroidism and ophthalmopathy. Amplification of TCR beta CDR3 regions used RNA as the template. When the TCR CDR3 underwent first-round RT-PCR, the HTBI primer set was used. Using its own MiXCR run on the multiplex PCR reads, TCRdb lists one record per CDR3 protein. Among more than 550,000 distinct CDR3 sequences listed, roughly 46% were seen once. The specimen was peripheral blood or thyroid tissue (not recorded which). These receptors originate from an adult man with Graves' disease, either hyperthyroidism or ophthalmopathy (not recorded which).

Turning to this clonotype: It is likely a read error, because the conserved phenylalanine at the end of the CDR3 is missing. The DNA is left out, because the CDR3 cannot be placed on it with certainty; the CDR3 is given as TCRdb lists it. The rearrangement uses TRBV7-4 and TRBJ1-6. Germline loops: CDR1 SGHVT, CDR2 SQSDAQ. The CDR3 is 8 amino acids in total, end residues counted. CDR3 region: CASSFTAL.

The chain has TRBV6-6 and TRBJ1-1, with D tentatively TRBD1 (5 bases). The germline V and J ends were trimmed by 6 bases and 0 bases, with 17 bases remaining between them. CDR1 MNHNY and CDR2 SVGAGI come from the germline V gene (reference sequence). The CDR3 covers 16 residues. DNA for the CDR3: TGTGCCAGCAGCATTATCGGGACGTACATGAACACTGAAGCTTTCTTT. Residues: CASSIIGTYMNTEAFF.

Concerning this clonotype: This may arise from a read error, as a much more abundant clone is one base away. The chain carries TRBV20-1 and TRBJ1-2; D not certain. The CDR3 loop spans 12 amino acids. The germline V gene encodes CDR1 DFQATT and CDR2 SNEGSKA (reference sequence). The DNA for the CDR3 is TGCAGTGCTATGGCCGCTCTCTATGGCTTCACCTTC. This gives the protein CSAMAALYGFTF.

In regard to this clonotype: Given a much more abundant clone one base away, this may be a read error. The chain uses TRBV20-1 and TRBJ1-6; the D is unclear. The CDR3 covers 15 residues. Germline CDR1 and CDR2: DFQATT and SNEGSKA (reference sequence). CDR3 DNA sequence: TGCAGTGTTAGAGCTCCGGGATGGCGAAATTCACCCCTCCACTTT. It translates to CSVRAPGWRNSPLHF.

This clonotype was seen a few times. The chain carries TRBV5-1 and TRBJ2-5; 7 bases line up with TRBD2. The CDR3 sequence is 15 residues long. Germline V gene data show CDR1 as SGHRS and CDR2 as YFSETQ. The V gene end was trimmed by 1 base and the J gene end by 5 bases; junction bases not matched to a gene: 8. CDR3 nucleotide sequence: TGCGCCAGCAGCTTGATGGCGGGAGCCGTGGAGACCCAGTACTTC. Its protein product is CASSLMAGAVETQYF.

This clonotype has a handful of counts. The V gene is TRBV12-3 or TRBV12-4, the J gene TRBJ1-2; D remains unclear. This CDR3 contains 13 residues. Trimming took 5 bases from V and 8 from J, leaving 15 bases between them. The CDR3 here is CASSPPLRTGYTF. The CDR3, as DNA: TGTGCCAGCAGTCCCCCCCTTAGGACGGGCTACACCTTC.

V gene TRBV2 combines with J gene TRBJ1-1, with D hard to call. Trimming removed 6 bases from V and 8 bases from J, with 10 bases in between. From germline, CDR1 is SNHLY and CDR2 FYNNEI. The CDR3 has 11 residues. CDR3 sequence (DNA): TGTGCCAGCAGGACCGGGAAAGAAGCTTTCTTT. It codes for CASRTGKEAFF.

The J gene is TRBJ1-2, the V gene TRBV4-2; 7 nucleotides agree with TRBD1. V was clipped by 2 bases and J by 1 base; unmatched bases: 10. The CDR3 is 17 residues long. CDR1 and CDR2 (germline): LGHNA, YNFKEQ. CDR3 in amino acids: CASSQPGQNLGNYGYTF. CDR3 nucleotides: TGTGCCAGCAGCCAACCGGGACAGAATTTGGGTAACTATGGCTACACCTTC.